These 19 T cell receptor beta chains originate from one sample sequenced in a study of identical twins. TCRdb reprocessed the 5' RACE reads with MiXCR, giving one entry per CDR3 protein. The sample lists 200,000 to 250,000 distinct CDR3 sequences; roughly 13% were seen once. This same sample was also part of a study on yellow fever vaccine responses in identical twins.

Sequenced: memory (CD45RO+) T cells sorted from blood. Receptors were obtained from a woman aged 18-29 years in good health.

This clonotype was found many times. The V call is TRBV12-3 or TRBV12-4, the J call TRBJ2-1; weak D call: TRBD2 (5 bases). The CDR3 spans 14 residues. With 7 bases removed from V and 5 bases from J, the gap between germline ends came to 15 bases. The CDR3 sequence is CASTTRRGDNEQFF. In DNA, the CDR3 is TGTGCCAGCACCACCCGACGGGGTGACAATGAGCAGTTCTTC.

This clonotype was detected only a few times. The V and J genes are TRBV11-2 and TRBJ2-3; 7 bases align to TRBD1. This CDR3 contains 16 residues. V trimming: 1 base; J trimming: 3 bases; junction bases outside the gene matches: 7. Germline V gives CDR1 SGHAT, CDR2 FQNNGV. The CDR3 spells CASSLAWTGVTDTQYF. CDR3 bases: TGTGCCAGCAGCTTAGCCTGGACAGGAGTAACAGATACGCAGTATTTT.

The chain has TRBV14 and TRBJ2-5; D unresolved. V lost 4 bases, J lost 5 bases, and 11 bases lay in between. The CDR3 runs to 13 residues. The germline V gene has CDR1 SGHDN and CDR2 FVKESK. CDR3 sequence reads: CASSLTTSETQYF. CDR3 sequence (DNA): TGTGCCAGCAGCCTTACTACCTCGGAGACCCAGTACTTC.

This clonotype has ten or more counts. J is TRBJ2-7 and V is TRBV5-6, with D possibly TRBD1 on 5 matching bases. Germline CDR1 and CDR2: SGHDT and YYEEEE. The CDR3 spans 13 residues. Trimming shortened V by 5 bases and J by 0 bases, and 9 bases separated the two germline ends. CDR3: CASRTASSYEQYF. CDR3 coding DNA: TGTGCCAGCAGGACAGCGAGCTCCTACGAGCAGTACTTC.

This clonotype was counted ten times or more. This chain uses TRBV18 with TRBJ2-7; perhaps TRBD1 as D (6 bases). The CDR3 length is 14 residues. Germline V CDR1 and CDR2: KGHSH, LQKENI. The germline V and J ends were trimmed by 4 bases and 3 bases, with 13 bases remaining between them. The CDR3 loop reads CASSLTGKNYEQYF. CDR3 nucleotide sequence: TGTGCCAGCTCACTCACAGGGAAGAACTACGAGCAGTACTTC.

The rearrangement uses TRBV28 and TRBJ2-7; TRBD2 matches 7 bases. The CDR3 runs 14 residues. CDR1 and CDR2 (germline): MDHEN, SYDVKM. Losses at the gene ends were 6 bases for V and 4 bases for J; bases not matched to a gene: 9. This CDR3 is CASSREVKGYEQYF. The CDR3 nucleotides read TGTGCCAGCAGCCGGGAGGTAAAGGGGTACGAGCAGTACTTC.

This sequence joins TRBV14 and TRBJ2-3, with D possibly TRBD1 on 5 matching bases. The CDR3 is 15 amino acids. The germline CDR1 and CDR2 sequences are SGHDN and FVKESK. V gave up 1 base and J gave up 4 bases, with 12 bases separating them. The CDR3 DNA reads TGTGCCAGCAGCCAAGTTCAGGGTCGGGCAGATACGCAGTATTTT. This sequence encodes CASSQVQGRADTQYF.

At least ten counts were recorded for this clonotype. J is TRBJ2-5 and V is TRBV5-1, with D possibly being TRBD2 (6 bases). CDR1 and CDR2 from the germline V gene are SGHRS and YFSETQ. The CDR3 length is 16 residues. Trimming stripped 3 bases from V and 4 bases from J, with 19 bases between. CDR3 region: CASSSMEGGLSETQYF. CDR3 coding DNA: TGCGCCAGCAGCTCGATGGAGGGAGGCCTCTCAGAGACCCAGTACTTC.

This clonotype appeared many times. The CDR3, as DNA: TGTGCCAGCAGCTTAGTTGTGGGAGGGCACAATGAGCAGTTCTTC. Protein: CASSLVVGGHNEQFF. The V gene is TRBV7-2, the J gene TRBJ2-1, with 7 bases matching TRBD2. CDR1 and CDR2 from the germline V gene are SGHTA and FQGNSA. The ends lost 1 base at V and 5 bases at J; junction bases unmatched: 5. CDR3 length: 15 residues.

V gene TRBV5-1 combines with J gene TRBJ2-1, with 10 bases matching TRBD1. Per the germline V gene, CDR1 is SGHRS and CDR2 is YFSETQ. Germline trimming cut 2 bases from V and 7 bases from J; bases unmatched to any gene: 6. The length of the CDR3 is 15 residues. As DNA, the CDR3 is TGCGCCAGCAGCTTTGGGACAGGGGCGGAAAATGAGCAGTTCTTC. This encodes CASSFGTGAENEQFF.

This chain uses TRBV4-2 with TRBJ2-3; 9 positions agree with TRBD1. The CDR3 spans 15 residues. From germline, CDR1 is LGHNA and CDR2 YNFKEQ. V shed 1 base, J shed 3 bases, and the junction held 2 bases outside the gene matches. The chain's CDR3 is CASSQGQGGTDTQYF. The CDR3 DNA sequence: TGTGCCAGCAGCCAAGGACAGGGGGGGACAGATACGCAGTATTTT.

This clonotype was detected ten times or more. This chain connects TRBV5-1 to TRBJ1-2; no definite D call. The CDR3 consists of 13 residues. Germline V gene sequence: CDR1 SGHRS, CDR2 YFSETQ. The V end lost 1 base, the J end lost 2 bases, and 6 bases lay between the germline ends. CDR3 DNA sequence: TGCGCCAGCAGCTTGAGCGGGAACTATGGCTACACCTTC. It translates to CASSLSGNYGYTF.

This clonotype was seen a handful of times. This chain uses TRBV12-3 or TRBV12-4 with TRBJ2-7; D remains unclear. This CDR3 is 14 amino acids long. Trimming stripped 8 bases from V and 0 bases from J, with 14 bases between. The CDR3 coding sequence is TGTGCCAGCTGCTCCTTGGACGGCTCCTACGAGCAGTACTTC. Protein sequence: CASCSLDGSYEQYF.

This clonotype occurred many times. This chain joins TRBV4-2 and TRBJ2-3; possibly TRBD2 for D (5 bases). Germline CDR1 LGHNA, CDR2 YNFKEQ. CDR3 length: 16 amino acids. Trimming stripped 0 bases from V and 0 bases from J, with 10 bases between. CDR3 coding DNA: TGTGCCAGCAGCCAAGATCCGGGCGGGAGCACAGATACGCAGTATTTT. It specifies CASSQDPGGSTDTQYF.

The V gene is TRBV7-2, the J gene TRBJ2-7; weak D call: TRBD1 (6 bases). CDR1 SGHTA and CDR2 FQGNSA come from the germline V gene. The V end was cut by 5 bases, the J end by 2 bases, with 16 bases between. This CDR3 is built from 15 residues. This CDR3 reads CASSKQGNPAYEQYF. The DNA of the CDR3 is TGTGCCAGCAGCAAACAGGGAAACCCAGCCTACGAGCAGTACTTC.

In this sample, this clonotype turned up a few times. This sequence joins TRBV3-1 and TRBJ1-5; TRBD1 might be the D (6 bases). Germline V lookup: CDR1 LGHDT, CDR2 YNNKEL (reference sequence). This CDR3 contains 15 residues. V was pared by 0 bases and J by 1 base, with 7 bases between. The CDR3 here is CASSQDDRSNQPQHF. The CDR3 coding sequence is TGTGCCAGCAGCCAAGACGACAGGAGCAATCAGCCCCAGCATTTT.

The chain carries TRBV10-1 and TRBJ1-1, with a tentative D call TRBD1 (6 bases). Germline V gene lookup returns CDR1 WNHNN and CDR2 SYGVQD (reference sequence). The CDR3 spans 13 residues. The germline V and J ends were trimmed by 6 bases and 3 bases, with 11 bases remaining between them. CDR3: CASRFNRDTEAFF. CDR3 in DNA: TGCGCCAGCAGGTTTAACAGGGACACTGAAGCTTTCTTT.

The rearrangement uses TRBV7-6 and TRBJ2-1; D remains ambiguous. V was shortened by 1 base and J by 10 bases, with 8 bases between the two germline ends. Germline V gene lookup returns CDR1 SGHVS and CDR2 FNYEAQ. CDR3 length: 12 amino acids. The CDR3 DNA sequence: TGTGCCAGCAGCTTAGACTGGAACGAGCAGTTCTTC. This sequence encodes CASSLDWNEQFF.

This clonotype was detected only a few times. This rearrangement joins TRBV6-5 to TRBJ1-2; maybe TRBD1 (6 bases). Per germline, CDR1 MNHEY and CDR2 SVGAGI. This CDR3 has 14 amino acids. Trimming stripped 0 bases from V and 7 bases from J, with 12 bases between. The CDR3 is CASSYSGGPSGYTF. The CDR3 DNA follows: TGTGCCAGCAGTTACTCGGGGGGGCCCTCTGGCTACACCTTC.